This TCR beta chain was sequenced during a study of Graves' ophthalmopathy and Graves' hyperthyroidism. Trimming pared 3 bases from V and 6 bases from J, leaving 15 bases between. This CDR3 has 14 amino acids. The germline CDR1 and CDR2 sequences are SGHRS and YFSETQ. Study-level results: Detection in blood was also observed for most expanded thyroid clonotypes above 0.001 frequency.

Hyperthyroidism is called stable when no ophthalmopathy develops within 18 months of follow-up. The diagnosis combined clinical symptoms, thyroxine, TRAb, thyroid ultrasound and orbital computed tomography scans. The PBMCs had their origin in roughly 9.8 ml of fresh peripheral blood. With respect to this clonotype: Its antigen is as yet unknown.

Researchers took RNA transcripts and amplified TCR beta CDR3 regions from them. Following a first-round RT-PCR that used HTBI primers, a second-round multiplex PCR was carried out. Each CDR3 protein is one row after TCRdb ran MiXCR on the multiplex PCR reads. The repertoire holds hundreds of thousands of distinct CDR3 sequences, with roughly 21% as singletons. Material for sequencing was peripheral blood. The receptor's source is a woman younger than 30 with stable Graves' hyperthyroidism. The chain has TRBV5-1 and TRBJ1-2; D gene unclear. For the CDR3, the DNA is TGCGCCAGCAGCTCAGCATTGGGGTCCGATGGCTACACCTTC. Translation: CASSSALGSDGYTF.